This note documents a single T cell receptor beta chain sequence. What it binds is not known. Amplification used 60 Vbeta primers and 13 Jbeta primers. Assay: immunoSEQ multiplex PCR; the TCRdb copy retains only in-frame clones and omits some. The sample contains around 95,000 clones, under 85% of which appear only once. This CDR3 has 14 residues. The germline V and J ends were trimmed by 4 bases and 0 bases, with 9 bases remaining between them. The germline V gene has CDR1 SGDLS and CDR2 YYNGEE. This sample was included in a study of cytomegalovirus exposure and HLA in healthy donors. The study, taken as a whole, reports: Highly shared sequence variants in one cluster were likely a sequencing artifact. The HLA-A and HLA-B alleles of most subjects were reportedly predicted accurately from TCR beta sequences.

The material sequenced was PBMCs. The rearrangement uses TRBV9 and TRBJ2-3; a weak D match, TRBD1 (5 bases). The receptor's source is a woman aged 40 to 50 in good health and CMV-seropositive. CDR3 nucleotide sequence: TGTGCCAGCAGCCCTGGGGCTAGCACAGATACGCAGTATTTT. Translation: CASSPGASTDTQYF. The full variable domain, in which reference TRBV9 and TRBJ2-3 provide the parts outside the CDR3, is DSGVTQTPKHLITATGQRVTLRCSPRSGDLSVYWYQQSLDQGLQFLIQYYNGEERAKGNILERFSAQQFPDLHSELNLSSLELGDSALYFCASSPGASTDTQYFGPGTRLTVL.